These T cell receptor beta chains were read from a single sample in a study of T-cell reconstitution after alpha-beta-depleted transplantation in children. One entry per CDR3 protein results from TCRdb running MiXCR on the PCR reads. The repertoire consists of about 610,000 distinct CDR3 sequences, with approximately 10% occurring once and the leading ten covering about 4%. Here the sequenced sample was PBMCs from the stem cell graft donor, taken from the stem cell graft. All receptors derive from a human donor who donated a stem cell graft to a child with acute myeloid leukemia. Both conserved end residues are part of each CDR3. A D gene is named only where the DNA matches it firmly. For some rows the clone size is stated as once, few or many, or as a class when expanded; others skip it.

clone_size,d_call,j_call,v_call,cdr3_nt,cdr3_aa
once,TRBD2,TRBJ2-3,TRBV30,TGTGCCTGGAGTGTACTAGCGGTGATAGATACGCAGTATTTT,CAWSVLAVIDTQYF
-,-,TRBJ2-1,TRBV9,TGTGCCAGCAGCGTCCTGCCCGAAGGGGCCGTGCAGTTCTTC,CASSVLPEGAVQFF
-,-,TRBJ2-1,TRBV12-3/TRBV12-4,TGTGCCAGCAGTATTCCTAACAATGAGCAGTTCTTC,CASSIPNNEQFF
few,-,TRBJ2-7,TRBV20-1,TGCAGTGCTAGAAGGTACAGGTCGAGCTCCTACGAGCAGTACTTC,CSARRYRSSSYEQYF
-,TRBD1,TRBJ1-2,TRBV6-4,TGTGCCAGCAGAGCCGGACAGGGTACCTATGGCTACACCTTC,CASRAGQGTYGYTF
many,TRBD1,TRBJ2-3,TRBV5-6,TGTGCCAGCAGCCCGAGGACAGGGGGGAAGAAGGAGACAGATACGCAGTATTTT,CASSPRTGGKKETDTQYF
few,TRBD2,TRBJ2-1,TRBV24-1,TGTGCCACCGAAGATAGCGGGGCTTACAATGAGCAGTTCTTC,CATEDSGAYNEQFF
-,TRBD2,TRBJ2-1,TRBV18,TGTGCCAGCTCACACTCTAGCGGAGAGTACAATGAGCAGTTCTTC,CASSHSSGEYNEQFF
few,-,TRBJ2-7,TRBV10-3,TGTGCCATCAGTGAGGGGGAATCGGGGGAGCAGTACTTC,CAISEGESGEQYF
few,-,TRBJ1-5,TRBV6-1,TGTGCCAGCAAAGTAGGGCCGTATAGCAATCAGCCCCAGCATTTT,CASKVGPYSNQPQHF
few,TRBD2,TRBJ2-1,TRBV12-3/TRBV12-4,TGTGCCAGCAGCGGGACTAGCGGTCTTCTAAGGGACTACAATGAGCAGTTCTTC,CASSGTSGLLRDYNEQFF
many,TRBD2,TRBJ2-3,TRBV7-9,TGTGCCAGCTGCCCAGCGGGAGCCGGAGATACGCAGTATTTT,CASCPAGAGDTQYF
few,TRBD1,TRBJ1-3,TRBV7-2,TGTGCCAGCAGCTTCCGACAGGGTGGGAGAAACACCATATATTTT,CASSFRQGGRNTIYF
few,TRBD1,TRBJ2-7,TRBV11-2,TGTGCCAGCAGCTTATCCCGGACAGGGGTACTCAGATCCTACGAGCAGTACTTC,CASSLSRTGVLRSYEQYF
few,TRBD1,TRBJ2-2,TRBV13,TGTGCCAGCAGCCCCAGGGGGCCAGGCACCGGGGAGCTGTTTTTT,CASSPRGPGTGELFF
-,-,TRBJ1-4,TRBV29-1,TGCAGCGCCCAACTTCCCCCAGCTGGGGATGGAGAAAAACTGTTTTTT,CSAQLPPAGDGEKLFF
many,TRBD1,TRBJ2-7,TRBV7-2,TGTGCCAGCACCGAAACGGGGACAGGGCTATACGAGCAGTACTTC,CASTETGTGLYEQYF
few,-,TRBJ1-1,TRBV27,TGTGCCAGCGCTGGGGGACGCCAGAACACTGAAGCTTTCTTT,CASAGGRQNTEAFF
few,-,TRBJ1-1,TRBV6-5,TGTGCCAGCCGTTTGTCAGGCCCCTACACTGAAGCTTTCTTT,CASRLSGPYTEAFF
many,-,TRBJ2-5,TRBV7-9,TGTGCCAGCAGCCGTAGGGAGACCCAGTACTTC,CASSRRETQYF
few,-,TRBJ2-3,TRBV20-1,TGCAGTGCTAGAGGAGCGGCCCGAAGTACGCAGTATTTT,CSARGAARSTQYF
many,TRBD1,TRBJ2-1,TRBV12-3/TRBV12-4,TGTGCCAGCAGAAAACAGGGGACGTCCTACAATGAGCAGTTCTTC,CASRKQGTSYNEQFF
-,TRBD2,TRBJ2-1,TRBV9,TGTGCCAGCAGCGTAAGCCTAGCGGGAGGCGATGAGCAGTTCTTC,CASSVSLAGGDEQFF
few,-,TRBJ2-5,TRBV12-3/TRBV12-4,TGTGCCAGCAGCCCCCTCCTAAGGTCAGAGACCCAGTACTTC,CASSPLLRSETQYF
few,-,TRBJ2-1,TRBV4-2,TGTGCCAGCAGCCAAGATCCGGGTGGGAGCTCCTACAATGAGCAGTTCTTC,CASSQDPGGSSYNEQFF
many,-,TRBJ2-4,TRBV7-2,TGTGCCAGCAGCTCAATACCAGGGTTATTAGCCAAAAACATTCAGTACTTC,CASSSIPGLLAKNIQYF
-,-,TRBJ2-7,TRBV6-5,TGTGCCAGCAGTTACTCGATCCCCGGAGTCCGCTCCTACGAGCAGTACTTC,CASSYSIPGVRSYEQYF
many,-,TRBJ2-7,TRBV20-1,TGCAGTGCTAGCCACACTACAGGGCTCGAGCAGTACTTC,CSASHTTGLEQYF
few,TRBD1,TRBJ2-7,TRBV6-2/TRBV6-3,TGTGCCAGCAGTTACTCGGACAGGCCCTCCTACGAGCAGTACTTC,CASSYSDRPSYEQYF
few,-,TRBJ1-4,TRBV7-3,TGTGCCAGCAGCTTACAAGGGCCCCCCCCTCTGTTTTTT,CASSLQGPPPLFF
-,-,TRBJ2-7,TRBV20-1,TGCAGTGCACCCACCGGGCCCTCCTACGAGCAGTACTTC,CSAPTGPSYEQYF
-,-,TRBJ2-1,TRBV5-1,TGCGCCAGCAGCCCGCCGGACCCGTGGGGCAATGAGCAGTTCTTC,CASSPPDPWGNEQFF
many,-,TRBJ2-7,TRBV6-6,TGTGCCAGCAGCCCTCAGTACGAGCAGTACTTC,CASSPQYEQYF
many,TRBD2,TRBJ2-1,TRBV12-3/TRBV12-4,TGTGCCAGCAGCTCCCGGGTTAGCGGGTCCTACAATGAGCAGTTCTTC,CASSSRVSGSYNEQFF
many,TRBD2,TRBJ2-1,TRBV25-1,TGTGCCAGCCGAGAAGGGACTAGCGGGAGGGCCAGGGGGTACAATGAGCAGTTCTTC,CASREGTSGRARGYNEQFF
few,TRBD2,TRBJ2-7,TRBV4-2,TGTGCCAGCAGCCAAGATAGTTTCGGTAGCGGGAGGGCCAGCTCCTACGAGCAGTACTTC,CASSQDSFGSGRASSYEQYF
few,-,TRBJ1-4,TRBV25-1,TGTGCCAGCAGTGATCTTCAGGCCTTTGGAGGCGAAAAACTGTTTTTT,CASSDLQAFGGEKLFF
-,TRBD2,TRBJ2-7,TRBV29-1,TGCAGCGTTGAAGATCGGCGGGAGATGTACGAGCAGTACTTC,CSVEDRREMYEQYF
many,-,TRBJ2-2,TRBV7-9,TGTGCCAGCAGCTGGGGGACGGATAACACCGGGGAGCTGTTTTTT,CASSWGTDNTGELFF
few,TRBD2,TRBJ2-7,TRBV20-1,TGCAGTGCGGGACTAGCGAGAAAGTACGAGCAGTACTTC,CSAGLARKYEQYF
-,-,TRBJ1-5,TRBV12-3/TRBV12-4,TGTGCCAGCAGTTTAGCGCATCAGGGAGCGCCCCAGCATTTT,CASSLAHQGAPQHF